These 22 T cell receptor beta chains were all obtained from the same sample, sequenced in a study of beta chain features in type 1 diabetes. Of the isolated RNA, all was reverse transcribed, and so the sequenced material was expressed TCRB transcripts. TCRdb's copy holds only in-frame clones and misses some; the assay was immunoSEQ multiplex PCR. Of 900,000 or so clones in the sample, under 20% were seen once. The sample taken for sequencing was naive CD4+ T cells from blood. The receptors shown here come from a woman between 18 and 29 years old in good health.

The V call is TRBV27, the J call TRBJ2-7; 8 bases line up with TRBD1. The CDR3 extends over 14 amino acids. The V and J ends lost 4 bases and 2 bases, in that order; junction bases with no gene match: 4. Germline V CDR1 and CDR2: MNHEY, SMNVEV (reference sequence). CDR3 residues: CASSSTGAPYEQYF. CDR3 coding DNA: TGTGCCAGCAGTTCGACAGGGGCCCCCTACGAGCAGTACTTC.

This clone was observed a handful of times. J is TRBJ2-1 and V is TRBV5-1; TRBD2 might be the D (5 bases). Germline-derived CDR1 and CDR2 are SGHRS and YFSETQ. CDR3 size: 16 residues. V was trimmed by 0 bases and J by 3 bases, leaving 13 bases between them. Here the CDR3 DNA reads TGCGCCAGCAGCTTGGAAGGCGGGTCCGTCTACAATGAGCAGTTCTTC. Translated: CASSLEGGSVYNEQFF.

The CDR3 reads CASSLARGHGYTF. The CDR3 coding sequence is TGTGCCAGCAGCTTAGCCAGGGGGCATGGCTACACCTTC. V gene TRBV11-2 combines with J gene TRBJ1-2, with 8 bases matching TRBD1. The V and J ends lost 1 base and 6 bases, in that order; junction bases with no gene match: 1. Germline V gene data show CDR1 as SGHAT and CDR2 as FQNNGV. The CDR3 runs to 13 residues. Using reference TRBV11-2 and TRBJ1-2 for the parts outside the CDR3, the full variable domain is EAGVAQSPRYKIIEKRQSVAFWCNPISGHATLYWYQQILGQGPKLLIQFQNNGVVDDSQLPKDRFSAERLKGVDSTLKIQPAKLEDSAVYLCASSLARGHGYTFGSGTRLTVV.

This sequence joins TRBV18 and TRBJ2-1, with TRBD2 matching 15 bases. Losses at the gene ends were 3 bases for V and 9 bases for J; bases not matched to a gene: 3. Germline CDR1 is KGHSH and CDR2 is LQKENI. The CDR3 extends over 15 amino acids. The CDR3 nucleotides read TGTGCCAGCTCACCCGGGACTAGCGGGAGGATTGAGCAGTTCTTC. Protein sequence: CASSPGTSGRIEQFF.

Ten or more counts support this clone. The chain is built from TRBV10-3 and TRBJ2-1; TRBD1 aligns across 8 bases. From germline, CDR1 is ENHRY and CDR2 SYGVKD. The V and J ends lost 4 bases and 8 bases, in that order; junction bases with no gene match: 4. CDR3 size: 13 residues. CDR3 DNA: TGTGCCATCAGTGGGACAGGGTACCATGAGCAGTTCTTC. It yields the protein CAISGTGYHEQFF.

This clone was detected only a few times. The rearrangement joins TRBV29-1 to TRBJ2-1; TRBD2 matches 7 bases. The CDR3 has 15 amino acids. CDR1 is SQVTM, CDR2 ANQGSEA, per germline. After removal of 7 bases from V and 0 bases from J, the junction contained 9 bases not matched to a gene. As DNA, the CDR3 is TGCAGCGCGAACGGCCGGACTAGCTCCTACAATGAGCAGTTCTTC. This encodes CSANGRTSSYNEQFF.

The chain employs TRBV6-1 and TRBJ2-3; unclear D gene. Germline V gene data show CDR1 as MNHNS and CDR2 as SASEGT. This CDR3 is 14 amino acids long. V lost 1 base and J lost 5, with 10 bases in between. Here the CDR3 DNA reads TGTGCCAGCAGTGAAGTGGACCCCAGAGATACGCAGTATTTT. Protein product: CASSEVDPRDTQYF.

The chain is built from TRBV11-2 and TRBJ2-7; D uncertain. Germline values: CDR1 SGHAT, CDR2 FQNNGV. This CDR3 comprises 11 residues. V was cut by 3 bases and J by 7 bases, with 7 bases left in between. CDR3 bases: TGTGCCAGCAGCTTCAGACGGGAGCAGTACTTC. This translates into CASSFRREQYF.

The chain is built from TRBV7-9 and TRBJ1-2, with D unresolved. The V gene's germline CDR1 is SEHNR and CDR2 FQNEAQ (reference sequence). This CDR3 comprises 13 residues. The germline V and J ends were trimmed by 3 bases and 4 bases, with 9 bases remaining between them. CDR3 loop: CASSFARSYGYTF. CDR3 DNA sequence: TGTGCCAGCAGCTTCGCCAGAAGCTATGGCTACACCTTC.

In its sample, this clone was seen a few times. The chain couples TRBV25-1 to TRBJ2-5, with TRBD1 as a possible D gene (6 bases). V lost 3 bases, J lost 5 bases, and 16 bases lay in between. Germline CDR1 and CDR2: MGHDK and SYGVNS. This CDR3 contains 15 residues. The CDR3 is CASSDHTRGPETQYF. The DNA for the CDR3 is TGTGCCAGCAGTGATCATACCAGGGGACCTGAGACCCAGTACTTC.

This clone appeared a few times. The CDR3 sequence is CASRREAPGTIYF. In DNA, the CDR3 is TGTGCCAGCAGAAGGGAGGCCCCGGGCACCATATATTTT. This chain uses TRBV7-2 with TRBJ1-3; D is unclear. The CDR3 covers 13 residues. Trimming stripped 6 bases from V and 9 bases from J, with 15 bases between. The germline gives CDR1 SGHTA, CDR2 FQGNSA.

The CDR3 region has the DNA TGCAGCGCCCGGCCCCGGGCAGGGGATTCTGAAGCTTTCTTT. Protein product: CSARPRAGDSEAFF. The V and J genes are TRBV29-1 and TRBJ1-1; a possible D gene is TRBD1 (6 bases). Germline-derived CDR1 and CDR2 are SQVTM and ANQGSEA. This CDR3 is 14 amino acids long. V was cut by 7 bases and J by 6 bases, with 21 bases left in between.

The chain links TRBV18 to TRBJ2-1; perhaps TRBD2 as D (6 bases). Germline CDR1 and CDR2: KGHSH and LQKENI. This CDR3 comprises 13 residues. With 6 bases removed from V and 4 bases from J, the gap between germline ends came to 10 bases. The CDR3 DNA follows: TGTGCCAGCTCTCTCGGAGGGTACAATGAGCAGTTCTTC. It is translated as CASSLGGYNEQFF. Filled out from reference TRBV18 and TRBJ2-1, the complete variable domain reads NAGVMQNPRHLVRRRGQEARLRCSPMKGHSHVYWYRQLPEEGLKFMVYLQKENIIDESGMPKERFSAEFPKEGPSILRIQQVVRGDSAAYFCASSLGGYNEQFFGPGTRLTVL.

The chain joins TRBV18 to TRBJ1-2; no clear D. Between the trimmed V and J ends, which lost 3 bases and 0 bases, there was a span of 20 bases. Looked up from germline, CDR1 is KGHSH and CDR2 is LQKENI. The CDR3 covers 18 residues. CDR3 region: CASSPYSFRQLANYGYTF. In DNA, the CDR3 is TGTGCCAGCTCACCTTACTCGTTTCGTCAATTAGCTAACTATGGCTACACCTTC.

The sample holds a few counts of this clone. CDR3 DNA sequence: TGTGCCAGCAGGGTAGCGGGAGATACCGGGGAGCTGTTTTTT. It encodes CASRVAGDTGELFF. The V call is TRBV25-1, the J call TRBJ2-2; 9 bases match TRBD2. V dropped 6 bases and J dropped 5; count of bases not matched to a gene: 4. The CDR3 covers 14 residues. Germline V CDR1 and CDR2: MGHDK, SYGVNS.

This clone occurred a few times. J is TRBJ2-1 and V is TRBV7-2, with D possibly TRBD2 on 6 matching bases. The CDR3 has 15 residues. The V and J ends lost 2 bases and 2 bases respectively, with 10 bases between them. Germline V lookup: CDR1 SGHTA, CDR2 FQGNSA. CDR3: CASSLSGGAYNEQFF. DNA for the CDR3: TGTGCCAGCAGCTTATCCGGAGGGGCCTACAATGAGCAGTTCTTC. Using reference TRBV7-2 and TRBJ2-1 for the parts outside the CDR3, the full variable domain is GAGVSQSPSNKVTEKGKDVELRCDPISGHTALYWYRQSLGQGLEFLIYFQGNSAPDKSGLPSDRFSAERTGGSVSTLTIQRTQQEDSAVYLCASSLSGGAYNEQFFGPGTRLTVL.

J is TRBJ2-1 and V is TRBV19; unclear D gene. CDR3 length: 15 residues. Trimming stripped 1 base from V and 10 bases from J, with 17 bases between. Germline CDR1 is LNHDA and CDR2 is SQIVND (reference sequence). The CDR3 protein is CASSIAWARLIEQFF. The DNA for the CDR3 is TGTGCCAGTAGTATAGCGTGGGCCCGTCTTATAGAGCAGTTCTTC.

The chain joins TRBV4-2 to TRBJ2-2; possible D gene TRBD2, 6 bases. The CDR3 consists of 16 residues. From germline, CDR1 is LGHNA and CDR2 YNFKEQ. Trimming took 0 bases from V and 3 from J, leaving 11 bases between them. The CDR3 protein is CASSQERSGDTGELFF. The CDR3 DNA reads TGTGCCAGCAGCCAAGAACGTAGCGGAGACACCGGGGAGCTGTTTTTT.

The chain couples TRBV7-2 to TRBJ2-2, with a possible D match to TRBD2 (5 bases). With 5 bases removed from V and 4 bases from J, the gap between germline ends came to 17 bases. Per germline, CDR1 SGHTA and CDR2 FQGNSA. There are 16 residues in the CDR3. The CDR3 DNA is TGTGCCAGCAGCCCCTTGGGTAGCGCCATCACCGGGGAGCTGTTTTTT. This codes for CASSPLGSAITGELFF. Full variable domain (outside the CDR3, taken from reference TRBV7-2 and TRBJ2-2): GAGVSQSPSNKVTEKGKDVELRCDPISGHTALYWYRQSLGQGLEFLIYFQGNSAPDKSGLPSDRFSAERTGGSVSTLTIQRTQQEDSAVYLCASSPLGSAITGELFFGEGSRLTVL.

This clone was detected a few times. The V gene is TRBV11-2, the J gene TRBJ2-1, with D perhaps matching TRBD2 (5 bases). Trimming cost V 5 bases and J 7 bases, with 15 bases left between them. This CDR3 spans 14 amino acids. CDR1 and CDR2 from the germline V gene are SGHAT and FQNNGV. CDR3 residues: CASSGVARRNEQFF. The CDR3 DNA follows: TGTGCCAGCAGCGGGGTAGCGAGGCGGAATGAGCAGTTCTTC.

J is TRBJ2-1 and V is TRBV11-2, with D perhaps matching TRBD2 (5 bases). Germline CDR1 SGHAT, CDR2 FQNNGV. V lost 5 bases to trimming and J lost 4 bases, with 24 bases between them. This CDR3 is 18 amino acids long. In nucleotides, the CDR3 is TGTGCCAGCAGCCCACGCGGACGTCGAGGGAGTCGATACAATGAGCAGTTCTTC. It translates to CASSPRGRRGSRYNEQFF.

The rearrangement joins TRBV9 to TRBJ2-7; no clear D gene. The V gene's germline CDR1 is SGDLS and CDR2 YYNGEE. This CDR3 has 14 residues. The ends were cut back, 0 bases at V and 1 base at J, with 8 bases in the middle. The CDR3 spells CASSVEPWSYEQYF. CDR3 sequence (DNA): TGTGCCAGCAGCGTAGAGCCCTGGTCCTACGAGCAGTACTTC.